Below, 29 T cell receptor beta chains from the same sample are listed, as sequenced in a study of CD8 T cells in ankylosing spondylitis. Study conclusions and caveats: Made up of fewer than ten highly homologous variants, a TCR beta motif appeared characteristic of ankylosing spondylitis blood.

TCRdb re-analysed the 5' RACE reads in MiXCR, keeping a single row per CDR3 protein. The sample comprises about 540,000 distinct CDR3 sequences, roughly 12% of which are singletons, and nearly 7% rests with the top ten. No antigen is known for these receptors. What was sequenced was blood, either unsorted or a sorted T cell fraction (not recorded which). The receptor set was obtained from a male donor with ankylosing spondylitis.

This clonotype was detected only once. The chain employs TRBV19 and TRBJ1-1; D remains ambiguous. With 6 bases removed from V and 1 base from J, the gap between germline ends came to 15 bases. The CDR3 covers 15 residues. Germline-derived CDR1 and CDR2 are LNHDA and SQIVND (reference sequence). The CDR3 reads CASSKPGRKNTEAFF. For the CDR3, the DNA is TGTGCCAGTAGCAAACCCGGGAGGAAGAACACTGAAGCTTTCTTT.

CDR3 protein: CATGEATPGNQPQHF. CDR3 sequence (DNA): TGTGCCACCGGGGAGGCTACTCCGGGCAATCAGCCCCAGCATTTT. The V and J genes are TRBV24-1 and TRBJ1-5; no firm D call. The CDR3 contains 15 residues. V shed 9 bases and J shed 2 bases, with 16 bases lying between them. Germline CDR1 is KGHDR and CDR2 is SFDVKD.

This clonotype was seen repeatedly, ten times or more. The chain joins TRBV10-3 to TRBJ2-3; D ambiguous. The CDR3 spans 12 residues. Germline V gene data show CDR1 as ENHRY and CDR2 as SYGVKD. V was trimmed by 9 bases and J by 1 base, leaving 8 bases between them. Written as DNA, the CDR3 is TGTGCCATGGGGTTGGGCACAGATACGCAGTATTTT. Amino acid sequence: CAMGLGTDTQYF.

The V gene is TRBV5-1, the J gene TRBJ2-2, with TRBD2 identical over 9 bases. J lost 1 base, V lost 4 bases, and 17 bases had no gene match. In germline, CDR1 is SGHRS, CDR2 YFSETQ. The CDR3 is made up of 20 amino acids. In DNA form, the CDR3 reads TGCGCCAGCAGCGGCCGGGACAAGATTCTGACTAGCGGGAACACCGGGGAGCTGTTTTTT. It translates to CASSGRDKILTSGNTGELFF.

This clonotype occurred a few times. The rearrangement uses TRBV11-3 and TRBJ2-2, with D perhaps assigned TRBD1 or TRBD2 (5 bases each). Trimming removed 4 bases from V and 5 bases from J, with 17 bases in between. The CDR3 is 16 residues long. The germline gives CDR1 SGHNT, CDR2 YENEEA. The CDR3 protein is CASSSRGAGGTGELFF. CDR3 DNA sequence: TGTGCCAGCAGCTCTAGAGGGGCAGGTGGGACCGGGGAGCTGTTTTTT.

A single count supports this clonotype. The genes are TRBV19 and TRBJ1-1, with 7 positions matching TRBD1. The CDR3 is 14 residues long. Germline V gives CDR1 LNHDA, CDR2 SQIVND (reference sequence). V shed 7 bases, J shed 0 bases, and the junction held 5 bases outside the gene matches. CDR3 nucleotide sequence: TGTGCCAGTAACTCACAGGGGATGAACACTGAAGCTTTCTTT. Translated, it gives CASNSQGMNTEAFF.

The CDR3 nucleotides are TGTGCCAGCAGATCTACTAGAATGGGTTACGAGCAGTACTTC. This codes for CASRSTRMGYEQYF. The chain is built from TRBV12-3 or TRBV12-4 and TRBJ2-7, with D maybe TRBD2 (5 bases). The V and J ends lost 6 bases and 4 bases respectively, with 16 bases between them. The CDR3 extends over 14 amino acids.

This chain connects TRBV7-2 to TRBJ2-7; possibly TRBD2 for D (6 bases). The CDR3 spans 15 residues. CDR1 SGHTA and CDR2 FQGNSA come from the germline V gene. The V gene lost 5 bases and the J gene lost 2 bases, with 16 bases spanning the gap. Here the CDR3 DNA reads TGTGCCAGCAGCCTGTTTAGGCGGGGCGCCTACGAGCAGTACGTC. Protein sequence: CASSLFRRGAYEQYV.

CDR3 protein: CASSLDSGGTQTQYF. The CDR3 DNA reads as TGTGCCAGCAGCTTAGACTCAGGGGGCACGCAGACCCAGTACTTC. The chain combines TRBV11-2 with TRBJ2-5; TRBD1 aligns across 8 bases. Germline V gene sequence: CDR1 SGHAT, CDR2 FQNNGV. J gave up 6 bases and V 0 bases, and 6 bases lay outside the gene matches. The CDR3 contains 15 residues.

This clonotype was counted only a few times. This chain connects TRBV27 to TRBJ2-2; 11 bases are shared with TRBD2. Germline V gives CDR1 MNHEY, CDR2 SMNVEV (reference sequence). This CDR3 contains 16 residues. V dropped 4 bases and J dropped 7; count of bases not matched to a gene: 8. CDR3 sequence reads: CASSWASGRIGGELFF. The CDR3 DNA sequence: TGTGCCAGCAGTTGGGCTAGCGGGAGGATTGGCGGGGAGCTGTTTTTT.

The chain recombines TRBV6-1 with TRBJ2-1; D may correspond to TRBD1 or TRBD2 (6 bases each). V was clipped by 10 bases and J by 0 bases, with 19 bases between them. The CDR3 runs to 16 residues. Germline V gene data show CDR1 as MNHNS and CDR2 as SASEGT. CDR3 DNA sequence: TGTGCCATTACTAGCACGGGGGCCCGCTCCTACAATGAGCAGTTCTTC. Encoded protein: CAITSTGARSYNEQFF.

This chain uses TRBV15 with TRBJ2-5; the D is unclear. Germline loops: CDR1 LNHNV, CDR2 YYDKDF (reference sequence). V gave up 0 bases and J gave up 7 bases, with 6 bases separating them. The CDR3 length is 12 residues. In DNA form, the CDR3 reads TGTGCCACCAGCAGAGATTCGTGGACCCAGTACTTC. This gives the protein CATSRDSWTQYF. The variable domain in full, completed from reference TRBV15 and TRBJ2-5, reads DAMVIQNPRYQVTQFGKPVTLSCSQTLNHNVMYWYQQKSSQAPKLLFHYYDKDFNNEADTPDNFQSRRPNTSFCFLDIRSPGLGDTAMYLCATSRDSWTQYFGPGTRLLVL.

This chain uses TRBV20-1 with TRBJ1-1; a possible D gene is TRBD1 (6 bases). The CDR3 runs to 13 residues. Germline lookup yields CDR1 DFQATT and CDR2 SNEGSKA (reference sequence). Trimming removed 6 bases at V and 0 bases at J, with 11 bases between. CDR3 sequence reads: CSAAQGLNTEAFF. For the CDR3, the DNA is TGCAGTGCCGCCCAGGGGCTGAACACTGAAGCTTTCTTT.

The DNA of the CDR3 is TGTGCCAGCAGCACCCAGGGGTGGGAACATAGCAATCAGCCCCAGCATTTT. It codes for CASSTQGWEHSNQPQHF. This chain joins TRBV7-9 and TRBJ1-5; D is perhaps TRBD1 (6 bases). The CDR3 runs to 17 residues. V was cut by 5 bases and J by 0 bases, with 17 bases left in between. The germline V gene has CDR1 SEHNR and CDR2 FQNEAQ (reference sequence). The variable domain in full, with the rest retrieved from reference TRBV7-9 and TRBJ1-5, is DTGVSQNPRHKITKRGQNVTFRCDPISEHNRLYWYRQTLGQGPEFLTYFQNEAQLEKSRLLSDRFSAERPKGSFSTLEIQRTEQGDSAMYLCASSTQGWEHSNQPQHFGDGTRLSIL.

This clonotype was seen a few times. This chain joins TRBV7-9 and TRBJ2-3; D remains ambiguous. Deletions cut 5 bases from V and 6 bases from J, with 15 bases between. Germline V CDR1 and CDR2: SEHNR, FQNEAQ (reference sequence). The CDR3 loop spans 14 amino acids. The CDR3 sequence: CASSQAPHADTQYF. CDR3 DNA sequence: TGTGCCAGCAGCCAGGCCCCACACGCGGATACGCAGTATTTT.

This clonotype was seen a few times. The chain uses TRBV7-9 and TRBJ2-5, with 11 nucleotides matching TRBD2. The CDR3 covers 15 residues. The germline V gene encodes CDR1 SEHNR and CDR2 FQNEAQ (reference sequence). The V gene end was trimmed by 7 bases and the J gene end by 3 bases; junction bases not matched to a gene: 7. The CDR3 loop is CASNPGLAGEETQYF. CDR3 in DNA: TGTGCCAGCAACCCCGGACTAGCGGGCGAAGAGACCCAGTACTTC. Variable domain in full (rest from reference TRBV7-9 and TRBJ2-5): DTGVSQNPRHKITKRGQNVTFRCDPISEHNRLYWYRQTLGQGPEFLTYFQNEAQLEKSRLLSDRFSAERPKGSFSTLEIQRTEQGDSAMYLCASNPGLAGEETQYFGPGTRLLVL.

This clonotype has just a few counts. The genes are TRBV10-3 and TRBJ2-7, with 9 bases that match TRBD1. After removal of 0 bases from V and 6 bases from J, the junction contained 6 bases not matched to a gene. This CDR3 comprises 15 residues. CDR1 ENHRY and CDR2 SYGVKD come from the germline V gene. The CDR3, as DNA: TGTGCCATCAGTGAGTCCCTAGGGACAGGGTTCGAGCAGTACTTC. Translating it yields CAISESLGTGFEQYF.

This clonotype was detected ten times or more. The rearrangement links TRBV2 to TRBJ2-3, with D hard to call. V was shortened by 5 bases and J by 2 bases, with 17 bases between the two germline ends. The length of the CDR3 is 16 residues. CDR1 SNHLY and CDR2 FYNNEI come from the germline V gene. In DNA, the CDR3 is TGTGCCAGCAGTAAAAGGTCCCCCAGCGCCACAGATACGCAGTATTTT. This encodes CASSKRSPSATDTQYF. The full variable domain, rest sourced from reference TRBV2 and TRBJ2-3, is EPEVTQTPSHQVTQMGQEVILRCVPISNHLYFYWYRQILGQKVEFLVSFYNNEISEKSEIFDDQFSVERPDGSNFTLKIRSTKLEDSAMYFCASSKRSPSATDTQYFGPGTRLTVL.

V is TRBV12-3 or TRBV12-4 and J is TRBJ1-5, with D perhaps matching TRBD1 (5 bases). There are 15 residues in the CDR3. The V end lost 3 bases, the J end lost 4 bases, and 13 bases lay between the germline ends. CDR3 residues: CASSLQGSGNQPQHF. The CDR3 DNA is TGTGCCAGCAGTTTGCAGGGTTCGGGTAATCAGCCCCAGCATTTT.

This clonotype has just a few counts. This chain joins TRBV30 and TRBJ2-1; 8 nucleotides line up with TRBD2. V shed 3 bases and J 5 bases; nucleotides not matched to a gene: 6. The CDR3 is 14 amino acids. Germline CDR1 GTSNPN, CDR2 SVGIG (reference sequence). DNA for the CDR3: TGTGCCTGGAGCCCCGGGAGGGTCCACAATGAGCAGTTCTTC. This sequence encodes CAWSPGRVHNEQFF.

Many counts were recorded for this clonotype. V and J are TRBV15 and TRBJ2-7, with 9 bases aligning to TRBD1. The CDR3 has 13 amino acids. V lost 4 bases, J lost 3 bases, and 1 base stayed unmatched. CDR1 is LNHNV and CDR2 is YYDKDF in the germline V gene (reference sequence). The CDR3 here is CATSKGQGYEQYF. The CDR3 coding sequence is TGTGCCACCAGCAAGGGACAGGGCTACGAGCAGTACTTC.

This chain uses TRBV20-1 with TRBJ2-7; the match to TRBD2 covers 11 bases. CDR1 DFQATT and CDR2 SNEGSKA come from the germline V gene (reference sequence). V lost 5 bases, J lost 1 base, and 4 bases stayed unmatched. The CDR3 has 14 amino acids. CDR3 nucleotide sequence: TGCAGTGCTGCACTAGCGGGAGTATCCTACGAGCAGTACTTC. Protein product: CSAALAGVSYEQYF.

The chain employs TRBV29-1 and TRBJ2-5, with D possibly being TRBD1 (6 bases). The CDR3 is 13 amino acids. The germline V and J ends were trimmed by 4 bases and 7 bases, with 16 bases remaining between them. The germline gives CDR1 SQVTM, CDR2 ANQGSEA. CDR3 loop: CSVVLPGVGTQYF. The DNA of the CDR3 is TGCAGCGTTGTACTTCCAGGGGTCGGGACCCAGTACTTC.

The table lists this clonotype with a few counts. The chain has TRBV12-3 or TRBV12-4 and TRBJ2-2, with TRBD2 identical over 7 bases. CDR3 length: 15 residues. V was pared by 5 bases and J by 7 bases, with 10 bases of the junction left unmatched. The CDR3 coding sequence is TGTGCCAGCAGTCCCCGGGGGAGGGGAGGCGGGGAGCTGTTTTTT. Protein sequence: CASSPRGRGGGELFF.

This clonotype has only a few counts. CDR3 protein: CASSLGNRFISGANVLTF. CDR3 sequence (DNA): TGTGCCAGCAGTTTAGGTAACAGGTTCATCTCTGGGGCCAACGTCCTGACTTTC. The J gene is TRBJ2-6, the V gene TRBV12-3 or TRBV12-4; D possibly corresponds to TRBD1 (5 bases). The CDR3 is 18 amino acids. V was trimmed by 1 base and J by 0 bases, leaving 13 bases between them.

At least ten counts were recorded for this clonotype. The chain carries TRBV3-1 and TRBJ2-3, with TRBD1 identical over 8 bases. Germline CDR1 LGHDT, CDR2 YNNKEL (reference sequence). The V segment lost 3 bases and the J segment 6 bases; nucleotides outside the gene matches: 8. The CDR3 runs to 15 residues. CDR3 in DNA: TGTGCCAGCAGCCATCGGGCAGGGGGCATGGATACGCAGTATTTT. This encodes CASSHRAGGMDTQYF.

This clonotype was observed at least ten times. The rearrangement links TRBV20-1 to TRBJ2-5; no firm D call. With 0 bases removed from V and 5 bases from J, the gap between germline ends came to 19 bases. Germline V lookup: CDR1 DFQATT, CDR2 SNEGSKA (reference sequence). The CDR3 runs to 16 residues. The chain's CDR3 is CSARDLASPSGETQYF. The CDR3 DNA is TGCAGTGCTAGAGATCTGGCTTCCCCCTCCGGGGAGACCCAGTACTTC.

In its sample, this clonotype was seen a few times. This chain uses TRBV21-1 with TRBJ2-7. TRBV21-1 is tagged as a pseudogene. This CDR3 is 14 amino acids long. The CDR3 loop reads CASSKDNDSYEQYF. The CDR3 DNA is TGTGCCAGCAGCAAGGATAACGACTCCTACGAGCAGTACTTC.

The CDR3, as DNA: TGCAGTGCTATTTCAGGGGGGAAAGAGACCCAGTACTTC. This translates into CSAISGGKETQYF. This chain links TRBV20-1 with TRBJ2-5; weak D call: TRBD1 (7 bases). Germline V gene sequence: CDR1 DFQATT, CDR2 SNEGSKA (reference sequence). The V and J ends lost 4 bases and 3 bases respectively, with 12 bases between them. The CDR3 covers 13 residues.